Shown below are 11 T cell receptor beta chains from a single sample sequenced in a study of Graves' ophthalmopathy and Graves' hyperthyroidism. Amplifying from RNA transcripts, the study obtained TCR beta CDR3 regions. HTBI-primed first-round RT-PCR preceded second-round multiplex PCR. TCRdb re-called the multiplex PCR reads with MiXCR, one entry per CDR3 protein. The sample lists approximately 460,000 distinct CDR3 sequences; about an eighth were seen once. Sample: blood. Source of these receptors: a woman in her 30s with Graves' ophthalmopathy.

Many counts were recorded for this clonotype. The rearrangement links TRBV5-1 to TRBJ2-5; no clear D. Per germline, CDR1 SGHRS and CDR2 YFSETQ. This CDR3 has 15 residues. V lost 0 bases and J lost 7, with 16 bases in between. This CDR3 reads CASSLEPQQSGTQYF. The CDR3, as DNA: TGCGCCAGCAGCTTGGAACCGCAACAAAGTGGGACCCAGTACTTC.

This clonotype was recorded many times. The CDR3 DNA is TGTGCCAGCAGCCAACCGGGGGTAGTTAAGGCTGAAGCTTTCTTT. Amino acid sequence: CASSQPGVVKAEAFF. V gene TRBV4-2 combines with J gene TRBJ1-1; possibly TRBD1 for D (5 bases). This CDR3 spans 15 amino acids. Trimming removed 2 bases at V and 6 bases at J, with 16 bases between. The germline V gene has CDR1 LGHNA and CDR2 YNFKEQ.

The gene calls are TRBV3-1 and TRBJ1-1; D possibly corresponds to TRBD1 (5 bases). V was clipped by 1 base and J by 4 bases, with 13 bases between them. Germline-derived CDR1 and CDR2 are LGHDT and YNNKEL (reference sequence). This CDR3 has 15 residues. This CDR3 reads CASSQVRGLGTEAFF. DNA for the CDR3: TGTGCCAGCAGCCAAGTTAGGGGCTTGGGCACTGAAGCTTTCTTT.

Ten or more counts support this clonotype. The chain employs TRBV6-2 or TRBV6-3 and TRBJ2-2; 9 nucleotides match TRBD1. V lost 6 bases and J lost 5; bases outside the gene matches: 10. The germline V gene encodes CDR1 MNHEY and CDR2 SVGEGT. The CDR3 contains 16 residues. CDR3 in amino acids: CASSAQTGGETGELFF. CDR3 nucleotides: TGTGCCAGCAGCGCACAGACAGGGGGTGAAACCGGGGAGCTGTTTTTT.

The sample holds many counts of this clonotype. The rearrangement links TRBV12-3 or TRBV12-4 to TRBJ2-7; D is uncertain. V was pared by 3 bases and J by 3 bases, with 9 bases between. This CDR3 comprises 13 residues. This chain's CDR3 is CASSFSSLYEQYF. The CDR3 bases are TGTGCCAGCAGTTTTTCGTCCCTCTACGAGCAGTACTTC.

This clonotype has more than one count but fewer than ten. The chain couples TRBV29-1 to TRBJ2-7; D could derive from TRBD1 or TRBD2 (6 bases each). This CDR3 has 13 amino acids. V lost 7 bases, J lost 9 bases, and 22 bases lay in between. CDR1 is SQVTM, CDR2 ANQGSEA, per germline. As DNA, the CDR3 is TGCAGCGGGGGGGATTTGGACAGCGTTCGGCAGTACTTC. It specifies CSGGDLDSVRQYF.

The chain combines TRBV30 with TRBJ1-5; D not resolved. Trimming took 3 bases from V and 6 from J, leaving 9 bases between them. The CDR3 runs to 12 residues. Germline assignment: CDR1 GTSNPN and CDR2 SVGIG (reference sequence). DNA of the CDR3: TGTGCCTGGAGACTACCGCCTCAGCCCCAGCATTTT. It yields the protein CAWRLPPQPQHF.

This clonotype has just a few counts. V usage is TRBV4-1 and J usage is TRBJ1-2; D not resolved. The length of the CDR3 is 16 residues. The germline V gene has CDR1 MGHRA and CDR2 YSYEKL. Trimming left V 1 base short and J 5 bases short, with 17 bases between. DNA of the CDR3: TGCGCCAGCAGCCAAGGCCCAGAGTTCGGGCCTTATGGCTACACCTTC. As protein: CASSQGPEFGPYGYTF.

There are many counts of this clonotype. The chain carries TRBV6-1 and TRBJ2-7; possible D gene TRBD2, 5 bases. Trimming took off 6 bases at V and 3 bases at J, with 12 bases between the two ends. The CDR3 has 13 residues. Germline V gene data show CDR1 as MNHNS and CDR2 as SASEGT. The CDR3: CASSSGESYEQYF. The CDR3 DNA reads TGTGCCAGCAGCTCCGGGGAGAGCTACGAGCAGTACTTC.

This clonotype was detected many times. The rearrangement joins TRBV28 to TRBJ2-7; 9 positions agree with TRBD2. The CDR3 runs to 16 residues. Germline CDR1 MDHEN, CDR2 SYDVKM. Trimming cost V 7 bases and J 2 bases; bases outside gene matches: 12. The CDR3: CASMGAGGPRAYEQYF. Here the CDR3 DNA reads TGTGCCAGCATGGGTGCGGGAGGGCCTAGAGCCTACGAGCAGTACTTC. The full variable domain, its missing parts supplied by reference TRBV28 and TRBJ2-7, is DVKVTQSSRYLVKRTGEKVFLECVQDMDHENMFWYRQDPGLGLRLIYFSYDVKMKEKGDIPEGYSVSREKKERFSLILESASTNQTSMYLCASMGAGGPRAYEQYFGPGTRLTVT.

This clonotype was seen at least ten times. V and J are TRBV6-1 and TRBJ1-1; 10 bases agree with TRBD1. Germline trimming cut 5 bases from V and 4 bases from J; bases unmatched to any gene: 4. Looked up from germline, CDR1 is MNHNS and CDR2 is SASEGT. This CDR3 has 14 residues. The DNA of the CDR3 is TGTGCCAGCAGTCCTTGGACAGGGGGCACTGAAGCTTTCTTT. This encodes CASSPWTGGTEAFF.